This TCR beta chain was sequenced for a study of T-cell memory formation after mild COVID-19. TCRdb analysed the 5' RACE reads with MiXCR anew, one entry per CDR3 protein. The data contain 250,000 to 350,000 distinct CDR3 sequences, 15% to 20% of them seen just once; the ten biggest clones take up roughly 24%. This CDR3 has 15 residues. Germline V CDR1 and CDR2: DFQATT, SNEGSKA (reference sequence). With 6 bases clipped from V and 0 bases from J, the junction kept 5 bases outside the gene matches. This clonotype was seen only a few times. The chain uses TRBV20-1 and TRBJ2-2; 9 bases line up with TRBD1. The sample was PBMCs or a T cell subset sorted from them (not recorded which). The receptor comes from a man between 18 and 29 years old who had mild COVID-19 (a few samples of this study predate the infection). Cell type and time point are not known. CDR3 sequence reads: CSARQGGPNTGELFF. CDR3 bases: TGCAGTGCCAGACAGGGGGGACCGAACACCGGGGAGCTGTTTTTT.